The T cell receptor (beta chain) described here comes from a study of early T cells in non-severe SARS-CoV-2 infection (dated by TCRdb to the early 2020s). Regarding the research as a whole: Because TCR sequencing was done on bulk RNA from unsorted whole blood, the alpha and beta chains could not be paired.

The study was a case-control design nested within a healthcare worker cohort in London, UK, with weekly nasopharyngeal swab PCR tests and blood sampling. Healthcare workers were recruited during the week of the UK lockdown, between 23 and 31 March 2020, and followed weekly for up to about 15 weeks. The CDR1 and CDR2 encoded by the germline V gene (reference sequence) are SEHNR and FQNEAQ. From its cysteine to its valine, the CDR3 spans 13 amino acids. CDR3 DNA only is kept here, 39 bases in frame from base 1. Between the V and J ends, shortened by 5 bases and 3 bases respectively, the junction contains 11 bases. Results the study describes overall, beyond this receptor: VDJdb matching was skewed toward anti-spike CD8 responses and likely underestimated virus-specific expansions, missing private and CD4 specificities.

In regard to this clonotype: There is no known antigen for this receptor. Per-base qualities were not stored, and no clone one base away is much larger.

The library was made by 5' RACE. This sample was sequenced with a NextSeq 500. To correct for sequencing error and PCR bias, the TCR library protocol tagged individual cDNA molecules with unique molecular identifiers. Sequencing covered both TCR alpha and beta chains, and within each sample the abundances of alpha and beta sequences were tightly co-correlated. The paper's data handling went like this. Decombinator V4 was used to perform V gene, J gene and CDR3 annotation of TCR sequences. TCRs were defined as expanded if a significant change between any two time points was detected under a Poisson model with p below 0.0001. TCR abundances were normalised to the total number of TCRs sequenced in each sample and reported as counts per million. MAIT TCRs were defined by TRAV1-2 paired with TRAJ12, TRAJ20 or TRAJ33, and iNKT TCRs by TRAV10 paired with TRAJ18. VDJdb, accessed 1 November 2021, was searched for CMV, EBV and SARS-CoV-2 annotated TCRs, excluding TCRs annotated for multiple antigens. Starting from the raw public reads, TCRdb applied fastp trimming at Q25, assembled clones with MiXCR and retained in-frame beta chains. All rows with the same CDR3 protein become a single entry with the most common DNA and genes. TCRdb, not the original authors, processed these V and J calls. The sample profile shows 75,000 to 100,000 distinct CDR3 sequences; 14% to 15% of them were found once. Clones ranked in the top ten supply 0.5% to 0.75% of the sample.

The chain is assembled from TRBV7-9 and TRBJ2-7, with TRBD1 tentatively as D gene (6 bases match). This clonotype was sampled from an adult who was a healthcare worker with PCR-confirmed SARS-CoV-2 infection or an uninfected control (not recorded which). Sequencing input: whole blood. The nucleotides are TGTGCCAGCAGCCCTCGACAGGACTACGAGCAGTACGTC. Translated, this is CASSPRQDYEQYV.